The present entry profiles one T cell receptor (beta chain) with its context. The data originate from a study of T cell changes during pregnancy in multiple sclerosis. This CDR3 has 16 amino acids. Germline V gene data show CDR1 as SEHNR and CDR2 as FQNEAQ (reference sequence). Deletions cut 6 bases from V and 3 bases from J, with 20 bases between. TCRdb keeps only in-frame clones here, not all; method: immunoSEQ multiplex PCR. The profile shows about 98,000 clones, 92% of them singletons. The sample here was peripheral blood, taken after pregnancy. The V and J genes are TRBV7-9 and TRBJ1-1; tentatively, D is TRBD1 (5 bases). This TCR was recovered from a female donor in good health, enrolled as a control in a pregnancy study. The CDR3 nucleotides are TGTGCCAGCAGGGGGGGGGTTGGAGTGGTTGACACTGAAGCTTTCTTT. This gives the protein CASRGGVGVVDTEAFF.